The rows below give T cell receptor beta chains drawn from one sample of a study of shared clonotypes between healthy human individuals. Clones were sequenced by immunoSEQ multiplex PCR, and TCRdb holds only the in-frame ones, with some missing. The profile shows about 1.1 million clones, 60% to 80% of them singletons. Sequenced: memory CD4+ T cells from PBMCs. The receptors come from a young man in good health. Some clones in this sample may be carry-over from other donors' samples. CDR3s include the opening cysteine and the closing phenylalanine or tryptophan. The order of the fields is V gene, clone size, D gene, J gene, CDR3 protein, CDR3 DNA. A D gene is named only where the DNA matches it firmly. The size of a clone is reported for some rows only, either as once, few or many, or as a class for expanded clones.

TRBV20-1	-	-	TRBJ2-2	CSAPNTGELFF	TGCAGTGCTCCGAACACCGGGGAGCTGTTTTTT
TRBV6-4	few	-	TRBJ2-3	CASSGGRVKDTDTQYF	TGTGCCAGCAGTGGTGGGCGGGTAAAAGACACAGATACGCAGTATTTT
TRBV29-1	-	-	TRBJ2-1	CSGGTAYYNEQFF	TGCAGCGGCGGGACAGCTTATTACAATGAGCAGTTCTTC
TRBV14	-	-	TRBJ2-5	CASSQDLSGAETQYF	TGTGCCAGCAGCCAAGATTTATCGGGGGCCGAGACCCAGTACTTC
TRBV4-1	-	-	TRBJ2-3	CASSPRGLANTDTQYF	TGCGCCAGCAGCCCAAGGGGCCTAGCGAACACAGATACGCAGTATTTT
TRBV28	-	TRBD1	TRBJ2-7	CASRKQGVKSYEQYF	TGTGCCAGTCGGAAACAGGGGGTAAAATCCTACGAGCAGTACTTC
TRBV30	few	-	TRBJ2-5	CAWSIGETQYF	TGTGCCTGGAGTATAGGGGAGACCCAGTACTTC
TRBV6-7	-	-	TRBJ2-3	CASSYSRGGLRLDTQYF	TGTGCCAGCAGTTACTCGAGAGGCGGTCTGCGTTTGGATACGCAGTATTTT
TRBV30	few	-	TRBJ2-3	CAWSTSTDTQYF	TGTGCCTGGAGTACTAGCACAGATACGCAGTATTTT
TRBV27	-	-	TRBJ1-2	CASTLSRGQHGYTF	TGTGCCAGCACCCTAAGTAGAGGACAGCATGGCTACACCTTC
TRBV11-3	-	-	TRBJ2-2	CASRTGMNTGELFF	TGTGCCAGCCGCACGGGTATGAACACCGGGGAGCTGTTTTTT
TRBV29-1	-	-	TRBJ1-1	CSVGGSENTEAFF	TGCAGCGTTGGAGGTTCGGAGAACACTGAAGCTTTCTTT
TRBV5-6	few	TRBD1	TRBJ2-5	CASSHLPGTGRETQYF	TGTGCCAGCAGCCACCTTCCCGGGACAGGGAGGGAGACCCAGTACTTC
TRBV2	-	-	TRBJ1-5	CASSVWSNQPQHF	TGTGCCAGCAGTGTGTGGAGCAATCAGCCCCAGCATTTT
TRBV9	once	-	TRBJ2-1	CASSAGTLSTEQFF	TGTGCCAGCAGCGCCGGGACCCTAAGTACTGAGCAGTTCTTC
TRBV18	-	-	TRBJ2-5	CASSVGIRETQYF	TGTGCCAGCTCAGTAGGTATTCGAGAGACCCAGTACTTC
TRBV15	once	-	TRBJ1-5	CATSRDGQLSNQPQHF	TGTGCCACCAGCAGAGACGGACAGCTCAGCAATCAGCCCCAGCATTTT
TRBV30	-	TRBD2	TRBJ2-1	CAWSNQGTSGGAQFF	TGTGCCTGGAGCAATCAGGGGACTAGCGGGGGGGCACAGTTCTTC
TRBV29-1	few	-	TRBJ1-1	CSVGSVSDTEAFF	TGCAGCGTTGGGTCCGTCTCAGACACTGAAGCTTTCTTT
TRBV5-1	-	TRBD2	TRBJ2-7	CASSPRGGGAIYEQYF	TGCGCCAGCAGCCCCCGGGGGGGTGGGGCGATCTACGAGCAGTACTTC
TRBV9	-	-	TRBJ1-4	CASSGAEGEKLFF	TGTGCCAGCAGCGGCGCGGAGGGGGAAAAACTGTTTTTT
TRBV6-6	many	TRBD2	TRBJ2-1	CASSYQETSGNNEQFF	TGTGCCAGCAGTTACCAAGAGACTAGCGGAAACAATGAGCAGTTCTTC
TRBV7-3	-	-	TRBJ2-3	CASSSGQLSTDTQYF	TGTGCCAGCAGCTCGGGACAATTGAGCACAGATACGCAGTATTTT
TRBV7-3	-	-	TRBJ1-2	CASSQDSSNYGYTF	TGTGCCAGCAGCCAGGACAGTTCCAACTATGGCTACACCTTC
TRBV28	-	-	TRBJ1-2	CASRGLRGYTF	TGTGCCAGCAGGGGCCTTCGTGGCTACACCTTC
TRBV7-3	-	-	TRBJ2-2	CASSAVGGAGELFF	TGTGCCAGCAGCGCCGTTGGGGGTGCCGGGGAGCTGTTTTTT
TRBV9	-	TRBD1	TRBJ2-7	CASSVGPGGYEQYF	TGTGCCAGCAGCGTAGGTCCAGGGGGCTACGAGCAGTACTTC
TRBV2	-	-	TRBJ1-1	CASGGGVSTEAFF	TGTGCCAGCGGAGGGGGGGTGAGCACTGAAGCTTTCTTT